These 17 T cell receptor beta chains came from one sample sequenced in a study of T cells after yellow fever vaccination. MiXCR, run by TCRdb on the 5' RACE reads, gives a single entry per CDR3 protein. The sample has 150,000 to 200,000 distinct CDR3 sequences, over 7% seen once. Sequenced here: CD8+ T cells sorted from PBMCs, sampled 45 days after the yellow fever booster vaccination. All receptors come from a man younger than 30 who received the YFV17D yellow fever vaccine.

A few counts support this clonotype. The CDR3, as DNA: TGCAGCGTTAGGACTAGCTCCTACAATGAGCAGTTCTTC. It codes for CSVRTSSYNEQFF. The chain employs TRBV29-1 and TRBJ2-1; 7 positions match TRBD2. The CDR3 extends over 13 amino acids. V was clipped by 5 bases and J by 0 bases; unmatched bases: 1. Germline-derived CDR1 and CDR2 are SQVTM and ANQGSEA.

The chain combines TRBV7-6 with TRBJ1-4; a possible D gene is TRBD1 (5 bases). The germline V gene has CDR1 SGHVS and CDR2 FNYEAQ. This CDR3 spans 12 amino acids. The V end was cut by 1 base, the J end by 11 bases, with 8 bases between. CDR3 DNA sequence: TGTGCCAGCAGCTTAGAAGGGGTGAAACTGTTTTTT. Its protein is CASSLEGVKLFF.

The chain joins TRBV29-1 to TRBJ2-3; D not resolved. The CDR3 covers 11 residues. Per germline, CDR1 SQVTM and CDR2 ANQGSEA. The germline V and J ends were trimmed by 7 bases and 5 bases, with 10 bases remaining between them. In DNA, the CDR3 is TGCAGCGGGGAAAGACGAGATACGCAGTATTTT. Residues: CSGERRDTQYF.

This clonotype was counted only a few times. The CDR3 spells CASSPPTAGDEQFF. The CDR3, as DNA: TGTGCCAGCAGCCCCCCCACGGCGGGGGATGAGCAGTTCTTC. J is TRBJ2-1 and V is TRBV7-9; 7 bases map to TRBD2. This CDR3 comprises 14 residues. Germline V gives CDR1 SEHNR, CDR2 FQNEAQ (reference sequence). V was pared by 5 bases and J by 8 bases, with 9 bases of the junction left unmatched.

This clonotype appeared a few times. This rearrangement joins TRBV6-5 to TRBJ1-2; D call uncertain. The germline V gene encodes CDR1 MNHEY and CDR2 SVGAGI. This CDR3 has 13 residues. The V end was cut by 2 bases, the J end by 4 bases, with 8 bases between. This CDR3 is CASSYGGIYGYTF. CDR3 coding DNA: TGTGCCAGCAGTTACGGCGGGATCTATGGCTACACCTTC.

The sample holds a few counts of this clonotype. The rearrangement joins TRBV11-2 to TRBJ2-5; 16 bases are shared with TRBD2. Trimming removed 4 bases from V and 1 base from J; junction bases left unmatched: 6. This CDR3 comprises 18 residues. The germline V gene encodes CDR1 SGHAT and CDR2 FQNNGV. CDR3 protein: CASSSGTSGGVLQETQYF. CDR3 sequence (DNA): TGTGCCAGCAGCTCGGGGACTAGCGGGGGGGTCCTCCAAGAGACCCAGTACTTC.

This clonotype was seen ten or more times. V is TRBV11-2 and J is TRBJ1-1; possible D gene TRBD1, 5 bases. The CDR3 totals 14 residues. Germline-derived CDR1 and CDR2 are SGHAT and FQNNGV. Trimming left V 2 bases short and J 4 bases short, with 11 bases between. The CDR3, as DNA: TGTGCCAGCAGCTTATACGGGGGTAGCACTGAAGCTTTCTTT. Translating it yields CASSLYGGSTEAFF.

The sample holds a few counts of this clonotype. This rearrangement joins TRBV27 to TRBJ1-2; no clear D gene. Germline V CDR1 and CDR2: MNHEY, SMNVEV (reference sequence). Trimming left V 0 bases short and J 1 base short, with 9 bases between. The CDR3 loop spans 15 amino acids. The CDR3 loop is CASSLSQTFNYGYTF. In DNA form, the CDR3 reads TGTGCCAGCAGTTTATCCCAGACATTTAACTATGGCTACACCTTC.

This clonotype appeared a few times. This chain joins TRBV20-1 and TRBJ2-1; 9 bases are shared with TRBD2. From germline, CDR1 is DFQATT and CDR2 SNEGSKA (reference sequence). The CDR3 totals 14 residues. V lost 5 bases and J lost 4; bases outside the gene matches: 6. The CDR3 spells CSALAGEIYNEQFF. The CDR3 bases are TGCAGTGCTTTAGCGGGGGAAATATACAATGAGCAGTTCTTC.

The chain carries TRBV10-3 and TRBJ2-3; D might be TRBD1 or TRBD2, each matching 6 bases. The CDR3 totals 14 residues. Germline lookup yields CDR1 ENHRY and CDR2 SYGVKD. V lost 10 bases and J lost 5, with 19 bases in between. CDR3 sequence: CATHKGGQGDTQYF. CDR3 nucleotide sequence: TGTGCCACGCATAAGGGGGGCCAGGGAGATACGCAGTATTTT.

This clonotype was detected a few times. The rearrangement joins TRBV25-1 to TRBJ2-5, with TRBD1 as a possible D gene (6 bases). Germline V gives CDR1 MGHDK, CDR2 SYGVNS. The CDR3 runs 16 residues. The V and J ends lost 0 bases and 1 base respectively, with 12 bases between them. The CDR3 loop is CASSEYTGKAQETQYF. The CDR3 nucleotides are TGTGCCAGCAGTGAATATACAGGGAAGGCCCAAGAGACCCAGTACTTC. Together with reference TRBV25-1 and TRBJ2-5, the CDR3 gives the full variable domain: EADIYQTPRYLVIGTGKKITLECSQTMGHDKMYWYQQDPGMELHLIHYSYGVNSTEKGDLSSESTVSRIRTEHFPLTLESARPSHTSQYLCASSEYTGKAQETQYFGPGTRLLVL.

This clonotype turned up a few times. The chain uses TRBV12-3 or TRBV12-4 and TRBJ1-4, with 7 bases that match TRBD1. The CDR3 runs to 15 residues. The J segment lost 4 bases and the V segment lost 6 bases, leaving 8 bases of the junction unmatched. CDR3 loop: CASSPYRGGNEKLFF. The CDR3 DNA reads TGTGCCAGCAGCCCCTACAGGGGAGGTAATGAAAAACTGTTTTTT.

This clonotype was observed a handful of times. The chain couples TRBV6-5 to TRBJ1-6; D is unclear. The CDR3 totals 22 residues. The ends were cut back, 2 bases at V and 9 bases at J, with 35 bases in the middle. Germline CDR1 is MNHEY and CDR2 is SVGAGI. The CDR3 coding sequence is TGTGCCAGCAGTTACCTAACCGACGACGGATATACGCCCCCGGTGATGATTTCACCCCTCCACTTT. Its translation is CASSYLTDDGYTPPVMISPLHF.

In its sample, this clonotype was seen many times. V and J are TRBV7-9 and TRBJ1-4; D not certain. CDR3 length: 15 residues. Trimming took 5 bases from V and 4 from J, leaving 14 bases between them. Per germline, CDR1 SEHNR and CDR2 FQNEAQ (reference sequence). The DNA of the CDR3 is TGTGCCAGCAGCCTCCGGACTGGGGTTAATGAAAAACTGTTTTTT. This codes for CASSLRTGVNEKLFF.

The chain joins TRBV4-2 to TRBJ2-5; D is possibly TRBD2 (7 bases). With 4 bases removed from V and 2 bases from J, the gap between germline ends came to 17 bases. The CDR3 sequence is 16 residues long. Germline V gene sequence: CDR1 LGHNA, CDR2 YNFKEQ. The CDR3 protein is CASSPEAGAWQETQYF. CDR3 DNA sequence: TGTGCCAGCAGCCCCGAGGCGGGGGCCTGGCAAGAGACCCAGTACTTC.

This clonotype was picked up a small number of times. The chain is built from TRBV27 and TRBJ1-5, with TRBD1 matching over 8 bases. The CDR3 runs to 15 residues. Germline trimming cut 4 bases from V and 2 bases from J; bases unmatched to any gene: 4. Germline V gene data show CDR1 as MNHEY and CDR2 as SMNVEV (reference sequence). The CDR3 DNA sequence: TGTGCCAGCAGTTGGACAGGGTTTGGCAATCAGCCCCAGCATTTT. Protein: CASSWTGFGNQPQHF.

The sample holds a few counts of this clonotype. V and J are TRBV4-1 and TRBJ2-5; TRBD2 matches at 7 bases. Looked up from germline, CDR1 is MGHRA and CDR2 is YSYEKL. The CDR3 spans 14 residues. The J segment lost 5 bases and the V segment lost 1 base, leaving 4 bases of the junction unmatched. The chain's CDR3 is CASSQAGRGETQYF. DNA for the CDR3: TGCGCCAGCAGCCAAGCGGGGAGGGGCGAGACCCAGTACTTC.